This TCR beta chain stems from a study of blood T cell repertoires in COVID-19. Study as a whole: Researchers got acute and convalescent COVID-19 samples from the United States, Italy and Spain. In each case, the material was cDNA or gDNA derived from T cells, B-cell-depleted T cells, or PBMCs.

V shed 6 bases, J shed 4 bases, and the junction held 8 bases outside the gene matches. Germline V gene lookup returns CDR1 ENHRY and CDR2 SYGVKD. The CDR3 consists of 14 residues. As handled by the study authors: Amplification from reference gene primers served as the basis for estimated nucleated cell counts. Sequencing was performed with immunoSEQ multiplex PCR; in TCRdb, only in-frame clones are kept and a portion is missing. Clonal size and the V and J genes are those of that table, whereas D and trimming came from the DNA. The sample consists of about 230,000 clones, roughly 83% of them appearing once.

The material sequenced was peripheral blood. The sequence came from a woman in her 70s with active or convalescent COVID-19. The V call is TRBV10-3, the J call TRBJ2-5; 7 bases agree with TRBD1. DNA for the CDR3: TGTGCCATCAGCGACCAGGGGGTTCGAGAGACCCAGTACTTC. It encodes CAISDQGVRETQYF.